This T cell receptor (beta chain) was recorded in a study of early stage breast cancer tumors. Assay: immunoSEQ multiplex PCR; the TCRdb copy retains only in-frame clones and omits some. The sample has fewer than 90,000 clones; approximately 79% are singletons. V was pared by 4 bases and J by 3 bases, with 6 bases of the junction left unmatched. CDR1 and CDR2 (germline): SEHNR, FQNEAQ (reference sequence). This CDR3 comprises 16 residues. The TCR originated in a person between 55 and 69 years old with breast cancer. Sequencing used blood. V gene TRBV7-9 combines with J gene TRBJ1-4, with 9 bases lining up with TRBD1. CDR3: CASSSDRGPPNEKLFF. The CDR3 coding sequence is TGTGCCAGCAGCTCGGACAGGGGCCCCCCTAATGAAAAACTGTTTTTT.